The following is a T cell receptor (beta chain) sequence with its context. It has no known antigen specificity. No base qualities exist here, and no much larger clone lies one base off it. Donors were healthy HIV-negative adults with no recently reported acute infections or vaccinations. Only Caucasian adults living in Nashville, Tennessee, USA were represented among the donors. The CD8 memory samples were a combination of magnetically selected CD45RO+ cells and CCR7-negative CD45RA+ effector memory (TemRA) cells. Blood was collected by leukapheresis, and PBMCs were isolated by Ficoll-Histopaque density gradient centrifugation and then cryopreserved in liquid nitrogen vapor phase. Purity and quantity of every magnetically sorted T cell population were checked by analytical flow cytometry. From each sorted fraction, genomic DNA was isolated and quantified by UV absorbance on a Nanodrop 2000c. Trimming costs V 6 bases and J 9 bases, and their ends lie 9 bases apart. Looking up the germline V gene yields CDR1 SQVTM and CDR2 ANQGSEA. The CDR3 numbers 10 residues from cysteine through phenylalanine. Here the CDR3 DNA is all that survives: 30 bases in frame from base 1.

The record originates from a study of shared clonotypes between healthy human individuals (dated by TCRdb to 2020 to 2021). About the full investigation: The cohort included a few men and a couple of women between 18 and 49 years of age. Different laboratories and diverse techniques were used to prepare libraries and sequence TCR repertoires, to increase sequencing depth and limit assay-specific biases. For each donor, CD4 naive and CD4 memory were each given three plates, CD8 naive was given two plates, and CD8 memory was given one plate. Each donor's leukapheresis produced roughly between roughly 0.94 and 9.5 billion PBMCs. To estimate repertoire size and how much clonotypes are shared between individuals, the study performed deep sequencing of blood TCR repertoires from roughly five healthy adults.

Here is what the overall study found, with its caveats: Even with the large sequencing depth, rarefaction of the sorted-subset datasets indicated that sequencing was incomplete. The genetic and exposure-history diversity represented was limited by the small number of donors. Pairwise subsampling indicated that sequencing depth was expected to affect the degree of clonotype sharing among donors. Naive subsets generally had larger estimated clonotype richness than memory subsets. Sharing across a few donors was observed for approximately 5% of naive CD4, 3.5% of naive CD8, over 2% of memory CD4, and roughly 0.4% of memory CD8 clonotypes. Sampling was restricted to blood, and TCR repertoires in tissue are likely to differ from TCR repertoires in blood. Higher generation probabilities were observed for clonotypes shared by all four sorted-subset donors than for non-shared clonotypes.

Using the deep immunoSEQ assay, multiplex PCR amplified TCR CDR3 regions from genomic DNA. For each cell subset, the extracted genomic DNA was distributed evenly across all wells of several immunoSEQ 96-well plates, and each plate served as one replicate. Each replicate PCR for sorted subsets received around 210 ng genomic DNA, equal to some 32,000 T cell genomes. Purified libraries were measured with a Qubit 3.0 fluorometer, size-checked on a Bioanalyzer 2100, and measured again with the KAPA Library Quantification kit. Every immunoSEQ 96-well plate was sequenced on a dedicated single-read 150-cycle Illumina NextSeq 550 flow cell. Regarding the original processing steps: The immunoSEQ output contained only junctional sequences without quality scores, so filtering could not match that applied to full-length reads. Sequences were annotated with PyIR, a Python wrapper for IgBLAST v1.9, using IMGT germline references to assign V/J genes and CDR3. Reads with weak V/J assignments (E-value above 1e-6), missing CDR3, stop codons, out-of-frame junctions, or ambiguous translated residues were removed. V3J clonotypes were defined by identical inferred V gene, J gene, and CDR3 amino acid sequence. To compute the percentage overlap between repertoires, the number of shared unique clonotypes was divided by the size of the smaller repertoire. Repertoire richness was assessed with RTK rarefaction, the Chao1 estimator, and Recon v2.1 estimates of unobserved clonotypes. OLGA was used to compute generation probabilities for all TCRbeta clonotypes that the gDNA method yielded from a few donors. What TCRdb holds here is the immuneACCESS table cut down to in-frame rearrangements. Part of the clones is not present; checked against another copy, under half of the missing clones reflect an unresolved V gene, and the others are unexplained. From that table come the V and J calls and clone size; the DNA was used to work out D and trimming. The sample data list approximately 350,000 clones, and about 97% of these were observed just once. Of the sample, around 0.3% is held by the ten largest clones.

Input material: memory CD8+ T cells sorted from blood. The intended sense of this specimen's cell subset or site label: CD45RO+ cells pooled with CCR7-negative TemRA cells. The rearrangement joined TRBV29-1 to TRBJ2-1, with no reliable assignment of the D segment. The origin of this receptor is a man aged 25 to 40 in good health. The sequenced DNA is TGCAGCGTCCAGGTCACTGAGCAGTTCTTC. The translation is CSVQVTEQFF.